Sequencing of this T cell receptor beta chain was carried out in a study of beta chain features in type 1 diabetes. This clone was observed a few times. The target antigen is unknown. A much bigger clone sits one base away, suggesting this may be a read error. There was one heparinised blood draw per donor, averaging about 116 mL. General observations from the study: The cDNA sequencing approach could over-represent high-TCR-expressing cells. A greater similarity of naive, central memory and Treg TCRB repertoires was seen among patients than among healthy donors. Significant though moderate, a shortening of TCRB CDR3s appeared in all four CD4+ subsets of Type 1 diabetes patients.

Expressed TCRB transcripts were sequenced because the entire RNA isolate underwent reverse transcription. TCRdb's table, derived via immunoSEQ multiplex PCR, lists solely in-frame clones and lacks some. The data show about 650,000 clones, roughly an eighth seen once. V was pared by 2 bases and J by 3 bases, with 3 bases of the junction left unmatched. This CDR3 spans 14 amino acids. Per the germline V gene, CDR1 is SGHDT and CDR2 is YYEEEE. Sequences were obtained from naive CD4+ T cells from blood. The chain has TRBV5-6 and TRBJ1-2, with 8 bases fitting TRBD1. This TCR derives from a man younger than 45 with type 1 diabetes. CDR3 DNA sequence: TGTGCCAGCAGCTTCTTGGACAGGGACTATGGCTACACCTTC. Translated, it gives CASSFLDRDYGYTF.